This TCR beta chain is drawn from a study of T-cell reconstitution after alpha-beta-depleted transplantation in children. This sample's TCRbeta library carried unique molecular identifier barcodes. TCRdb passed the PCR reads through MiXCR, listing each CDR3 protein once. The sample yields 500,000 to 600,000 distinct CDR3 sequences, roughly 18% seen once. Germline V gene lookup returns CDR1 MNHEY and CDR2 SVGAGI. The CDR3 runs 14 residues. Trimming pared 2 bases from V and 3 bases from J, leaving 8 bases between. Only a few counts were recorded for this clonotype. The starting material was PBMCs from the stem cell graft donor, obtained from the stem cell graft. The TCR sequence derives from a human donor who donated a stem cell graft to a child with acute lymphoblastic leukemia. This chain joins TRBV6-5 and TRBJ1-5; a weak D match, TRBD1 (5 bases). The CDR3 loop reads CASSYEGANQPQHF. In DNA form, the CDR3 reads TGTGCCAGCAGTTACGAAGGGGCCAATCAGCCCCAGCATTTT.